The clone carrying this T cell receptor (beta chain) was picked up many times. The data belong to a study of T cells after yellow fever vaccination. TCRdb reprocessed the 5' RACE reads via MiXCR and lists one record per CDR3 protein. Of about 69,000 distinct CDR3 sequences listed, about 6% were seen once; the top ten hold around 2.1%. Trimming removed 1 base from V and 6 bases from J; junction bases left unmatched: 16. Germline V gene data show CDR1 as LGHDT and CDR2 as YNNKEL (reference sequence). CDR3 length equals 20 residues. This specimen consisted of CD4+ T cells sorted from PBMCs, obtained approximately 16 days after the first yellow fever vaccination. The chain is built from TRBV3-1 and TRBJ1-6, with 9 bases fitting TRBD1. This clonotype originated in a man aged 18-30 years who received the YFV17D yellow fever vaccine. CDR3 in amino acids: CASSQVADGQGLWGNSPLHF. CDR3 nucleotide sequence: TGTGCCAGCAGCCAAGTTGCAGATGGACAGGGGCTATGGGGTAATTCACCCCTCCACTTT. The complete variable domain, with remaining parts taken from reference TRBV3-1 and TRBJ1-6, reads DTAVSQTPKYLVTQMGNDKSIKCEQNLGHDTMYWYKQDSKKFLKIMFSYNNKELIINETVPNRFSPKSPDKAHLNLHINSLELGDSAVYFCASSQVADGQGLWGNSPLHFGNGTRLTVT.